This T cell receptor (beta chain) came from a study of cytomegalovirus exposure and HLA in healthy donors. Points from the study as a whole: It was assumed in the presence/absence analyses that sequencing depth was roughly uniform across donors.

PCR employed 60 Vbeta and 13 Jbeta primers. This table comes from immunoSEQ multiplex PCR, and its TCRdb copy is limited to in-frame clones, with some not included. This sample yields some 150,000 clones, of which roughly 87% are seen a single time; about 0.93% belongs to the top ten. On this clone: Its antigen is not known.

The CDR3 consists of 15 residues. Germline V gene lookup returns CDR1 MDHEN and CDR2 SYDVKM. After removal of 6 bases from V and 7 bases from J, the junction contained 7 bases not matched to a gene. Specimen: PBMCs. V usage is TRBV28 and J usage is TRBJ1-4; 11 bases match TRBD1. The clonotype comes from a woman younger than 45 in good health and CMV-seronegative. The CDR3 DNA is TGTGCCAGCAGACTGGACAGGGGGCCAGGTGAAAAACTGTTTTTT. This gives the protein CASRLDRGPGEKLFF.